A single T cell receptor beta chain is shown here with its context. Its antigen remains unknown. TCRdb fed the reads into MiXCR, producing one record per CDR3 protein. This sample has 310,000 or so distinct CDR3 sequences, with 25% found just once. The sample originates from a study of T cell repertoires in cytomegalovirus infection. About the study: Signatures in public TCR beta sequences pointed to both CMV infection and matching HLA type. Study conclusions and caveats: Dominating the ex vivo response were TCR beta clonotypes that were CMV-specific and HLA-C-restricted. Cumulative frequency of public TCR beta families picked out carriers of CMV plus the relevant HLA.

This CDR3 has 16 amino acids. CDR1 is SGHTA and CDR2 is FQGNSA in the germline V gene. With V trimmed by 5 bases and J by 2 bases, 5 bases remained unmatched. The TCR was taken from a human donor in good health (CMV status not recorded). Some clones in this sample may be carry-over from other donors' samples. V usage is TRBV7-2 and J usage is TRBJ2-1; TRBD2 matches 11 bases. Sample: PBMCs. The CDR3 loop is CASSSRSGGAYNEQFF. In DNA, the CDR3 is TGTGCCAGCAGCAGTCGTAGCGGGGGGGCCTACAATGAGCAGTTCTTC.